This TCR beta chain was profiled in a study of T-cell reconstitution after alpha-beta-depleted transplantation in children. The study's findings and limits: Several hundred expanded graft clones reportedly were the source of alpha-beta T cells about two months after transplant. From surviving recipient T cells and thymic progenitors came the high day-60 TCRbeta diversity observed in some patients. Newly generated T cells supplied most T-cell counts and diversity one year post-transplant.

The sample holds a few counts of this clonotype. Its target is not known. Preparing the TCRbeta library involved the use of unique molecular identifiers. TCRdb re-derived calls from the PCR reads in MiXCR, one entry per CDR3 protein. Of hundreds of thousands of distinct CDR3 sequences listed, roughly 24% were seen once; the top ten hold roughly an eighth. The CDR3 totals 16 residues. V was trimmed by 4 bases and J by 5 bases, leaving 17 bases between them. CDR1 and CDR2 (germline): SGHAT, FQNNGV. This specimen consisted of PBMCs, mostly from graft donor cells, obtained 360 days after TCRalphabeta/CD19-depleted stem cell transplant. This sequence originates from a boy under two years old who had a stem cell transplant for acute myeloid leukemia, so the T cells may come from the graft donor. This chain uses TRBV11-2 with TRBJ2-2; possible D gene TRBD2, 6 bases. CDR3 DNA: TGTGCCAGCAGCTCCATCTCCGGGAGCACAACCGGGGAGCTGTTTTTT. Encoded protein: CASSSISGSTTGELFF.